This T cell receptor beta chain was found in a study of technical replicates of blood from several donors. Germline CDR1 MGHRA, CDR2 YSYEKL. V shed 4 bases, J shed 3 bases, and the junction held 11 bases outside the gene matches. This CDR3 comprises 17 residues. Only in-frame clones appear in the TCRdb table, and some are missing; sequencing was by immunoSEQ multiplex PCR. This table has 95,000 to 100,000 clones, approximately 96% appearing once. The chain uses TRBV4-1 and TRBJ2-3, with 9 bases identical to TRBD1. The clonotype comes from a human donor in good health. Sequenced sample: T cells isolated from PBMCs. The CDR3 reads CASSRTSTGGATDTQYF. CDR3 in DNA: TGCGCCAGCAGCCGCACCTCTACAGGGGGCGCGACAGATACGCAGTATTTT.